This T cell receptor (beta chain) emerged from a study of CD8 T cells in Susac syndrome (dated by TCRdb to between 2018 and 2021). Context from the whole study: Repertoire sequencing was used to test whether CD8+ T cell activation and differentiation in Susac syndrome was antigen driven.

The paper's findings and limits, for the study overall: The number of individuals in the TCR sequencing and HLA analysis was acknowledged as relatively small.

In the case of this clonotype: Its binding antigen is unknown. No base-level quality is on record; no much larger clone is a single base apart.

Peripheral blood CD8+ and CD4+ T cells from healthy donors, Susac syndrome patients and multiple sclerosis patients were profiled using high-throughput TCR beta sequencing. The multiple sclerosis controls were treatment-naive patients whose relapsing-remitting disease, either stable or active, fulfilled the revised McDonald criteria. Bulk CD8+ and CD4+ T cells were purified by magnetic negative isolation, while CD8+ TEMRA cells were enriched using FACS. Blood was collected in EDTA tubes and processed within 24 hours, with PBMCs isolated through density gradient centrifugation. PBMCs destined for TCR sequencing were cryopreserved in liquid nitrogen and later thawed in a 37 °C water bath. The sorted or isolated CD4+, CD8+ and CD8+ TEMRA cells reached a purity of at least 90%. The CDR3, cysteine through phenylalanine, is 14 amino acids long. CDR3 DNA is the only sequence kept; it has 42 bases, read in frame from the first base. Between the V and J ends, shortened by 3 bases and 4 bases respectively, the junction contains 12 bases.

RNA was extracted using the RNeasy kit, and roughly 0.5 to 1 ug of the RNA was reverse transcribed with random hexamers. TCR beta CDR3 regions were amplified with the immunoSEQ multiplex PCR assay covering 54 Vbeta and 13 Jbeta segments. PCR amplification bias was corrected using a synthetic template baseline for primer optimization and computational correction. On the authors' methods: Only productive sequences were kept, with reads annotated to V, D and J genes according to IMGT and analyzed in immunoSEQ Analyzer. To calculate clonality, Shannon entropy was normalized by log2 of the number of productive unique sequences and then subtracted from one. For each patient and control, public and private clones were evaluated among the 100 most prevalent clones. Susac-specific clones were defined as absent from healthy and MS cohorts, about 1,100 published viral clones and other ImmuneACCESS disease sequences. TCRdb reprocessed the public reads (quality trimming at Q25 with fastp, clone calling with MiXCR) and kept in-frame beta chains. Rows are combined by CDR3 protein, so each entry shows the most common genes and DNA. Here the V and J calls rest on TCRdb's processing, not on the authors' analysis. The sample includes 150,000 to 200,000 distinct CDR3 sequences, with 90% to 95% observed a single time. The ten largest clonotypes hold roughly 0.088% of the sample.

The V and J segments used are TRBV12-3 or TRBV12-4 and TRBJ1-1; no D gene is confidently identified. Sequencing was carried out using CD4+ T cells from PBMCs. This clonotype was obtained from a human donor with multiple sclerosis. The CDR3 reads CASSLTRQLTEAFF. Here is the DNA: TGTGCCAGCAGTTTGACTCGGCAGCTCACTGAAGCTTTCTTT.